These T cell receptor beta chains were read from a single sample in a study of identifying expanded T cells in peripheral blood. Repertoires were generated with immunoSEQ multiplex PCR, while TCRdb's copy carries only in-frame clones and drops some. Of 60,000 or so clones listed, about 85% are singletons. The sequenced sample was blood. The receptors were sampled from a person between 18 and 75 years old in good health. Both conserved end residues are part of each CDR3. Fields, in order: V gene, CDR3 length, D gene, J gene, clone size, CDR3 protein, CDR3 DNA. D genes are given only for firm matches. Rows give clone size only sometimes, using once, few, many, or a class for an expanded clone.

TRBV19,15,TRBD2,TRBJ2-7,NA,CASSPAGARSYEQYF,TGTGCCAGTAGTCCCGCGGGAGCAAGGTCCTACGAGCAGTACTTC
TRBV5-6,19,TRBD1,TRBJ1-4,NA,CASSLLAGTGELTNEKLFF,TGTGCCAGCAGCTTGTTGGCCGGGACAGGGGAGCTAACTAATGAAAAACTGTTTTTT
TRBV6-6,13,TRBD1,TRBJ1-2,few,CASSYEQGSGYTF,TGTGCCAGCAGTTACGAACAGGGGAGTGGCTACACCTTC
TRBV9,12,NA,TRBJ2-1,NA,CASTRTENEQFF,TGTGCCAGCACGCGGACCGAAAATGAGCAGTTCTTC
TRBV27,13,NA,TRBJ2-3,NA,CASQRASTDTQYF,TGTGCCTCCCAGCGGGCTAGCACAGATACGCAGTATTTT
TRBV14,12,NA,TRBJ2-3,NA,CASSQVPDTQYF,TGTGCCAGCAGCCAAGTACCGGATACGCAGTATTTT
TRBV19,13,NA,TRBJ1-2,NA,CASELAGEYGYTF,TGTGCCAGTGAGTTGGCCGGAGAATATGGCTACACCTTC
TRBV29-1,13,TRBD1,TRBJ1-1,NA,CSASQGVSTEAFF,TGCAGCGCCAGCCAGGGGGTGAGCACTGAAGCTTTCTTT
TRBV27,19,TRBD1,TRBJ1-2,NA,CASSLRLLSGQGRDYGYTF,TGTGCCAGCAGTTTACGCTTACTCTCCGGACAGGGGAGGGACTATGGCTACACCTTC
TRBV7-9,16,NA,TRBJ1-2,NA,CASSPGSPLANYGYTF,TGTGCCAGCAGCCCGGGTTCTCCTCTAGCTAACTATGGCTACACCTTC
TRBV15,15,NA,TRBJ1-2,NA,CATSRAAGPLYGYTF,TGTGCCACCAGCAGAGCCGCCGGGCCCCTCTATGGCTACACCTTC
TRBV20-1,11,NA,TRBJ2-5,NA,CSAIEGETQYF,TGCAGTGCTATTGAGGGCGAGACCCAGTACTTC
TRBV4-3,15,NA,TRBJ2-7,NA,CASSQTTGGTYEQYF,TGCGCCAGCAGCCAAACGACAGGCGGGACCTACGAGCAGTACTTC
TRBV5-4,15,NA,TRBJ2-3,NA,CASSPGPRPGDTQYF,TGTGCCAGCAGCCCGGGACCCCGACCGGGAGATACGCAGTATTTT
TRBV6-6,15,TRBD1,TRBJ1-4,NA,CASSSPGQRYEKLFF,TGTGCCAGCAGTTCCCCGGGACAGAGATATGAAAAACTGTTTTTT
TRBV18,16,TRBD1,TRBJ2-2,NA,CASSPTPGQGSGELFF,TGTGCCAGCTCACCAACGCCGGGACAGGGGTCCGGGGAGCTGTTTTTT
TRBV19,13,NA,TRBJ1-1,NA,CASSKKVNTEAFF,TGTGCCAGTAGTAAAAAAGTGAACACTGAAGCTTTCTTT
TRBV7-2,12,NA,TRBJ1-1,NA,CASSYSTGTAFF,TGTGCCAGCAGCTATAGTACAGGGACAGCTTTCTTT
TRBV5-1,18,TRBD2,TRBJ2-3,NA,CASSLGLAGALSTDTQYF,TGCGCCAGCAGCTTGGGACTAGCGGGAGCGTTAAGCACAGATACGCAGTATTTT
TRBV19,17,TRBD1,TRBJ2-7,NA,CASSIGATGSTTYEQYF,TGTGCCAGTAGTATTGGCGCGACAGGGTCAACGACGTACGAGCAGTACTTC
TRBV11-3,13,NA,TRBJ1-1,NA,CASMGEGSTEAFF,TGTGCCAGCATGGGGGAGGGCTCCACTGAAGCTTTCTTT
TRBV9,15,NA,TRBJ2-3,once,CASSVASASRDTQYF,TGTGCCAGCAGCGTAGCGTCCGCAAGCCGCGATACGCAGTATTTT
TRBV27,16,TRBD1,TRBJ1-1,NA,CASRRDRGQENTEAFF,TGTGCCAGCAGGCGCGACAGGGGGCAGGAGAACACTGAAGCTTTCTTT
TRBV10-3,16,NA,TRBJ2-3,NA,CAISGRGPFSTDTQYF,TGTGCCATCAGTGGGAGGGGTCCTTTTAGCACAGATACGCAGTATTTT
TRBV5-1,14,TRBD1,TRBJ1-4,NA,CASSLSGGGEKLFF,TGCGCCAGCAGCTTGTCAGGGGGCGGTGAAAAACTGTTTTTT
TRBV12-2,15,NA,TRBJ2-2,NA,CASRSPLQGTGELFF,TGTGCAAGTCGCTCCCCCTTACAGGGAACCGGGGAGCTGTTTTTT
TRBV4-1,15,TRBD2,TRBJ2-1,few,CASSWRAGDDNEQFF,TGCGCCAGCAGCTGGCGGGCGGGAGACGACAATGAGCAGTTCTTC
TRBV5-1,15,TRBD1,TRBJ2-5,NA,CASRLGTGGKETQYF,TGCGCCAGCAGATTGGGGACAGGGGGCAAGGAGACCCAGTACTTC
TRBV30,14,TRBD1,TRBJ1-2,NA,CAWRTIGTAYGYTF,TGTGCCTGGAGGACAATAGGGACAGCCTATGGCTACACCTTC
TRBV19,14,NA,TRBJ1-1,NA,CASSINRAEMSAFF,TGTGCCAGTAGTATAAACAGGGCCGAAATGTCGGCTTTCTTT
TRBV27,13,NA,TRBJ1-2,NA,CASSSEQLEGYTF,TGTGCCAGCAGTTCGGAACAATTGGAGGGCTACACCTTC
TRBV7-9,14,NA,TRBJ2-5,NA,CASSPGLFEETQYF,TGTGCCAGCAGCCCAGGGTTGTTTGAAGAGACCCAGTACTTC
TRBV6-1,14,NA,TRBJ1-2,once,CASSVGGDAYGYTF,TGTGCCAGCAGTGTAGGTGGAGACGCCTATGGCTACACCTTC
TRBV2,11,NA,TRBJ2-2,once,CASRNTGELFF,TGTGCCAGCAGAAACACCGGGGAGCTGTTTTTT
TRBV20-1,11,NA,TRBJ1-2,NA,CSAGSNYGYTF,TGCAGTGCAGGTAGTAACTATGGCTACACCTTC
TRBV4-1,15,NA,TRBJ2-5,NA,CASSPPGRLQETQYF,TGCGCCAGCAGCCCCCCCGGCAGACTCCAAGAGACCCAGTACTTC
TRBV5-1,13,NA,TRBJ2-7,few,CASSSREGYEQYF,TGCGCCAGCAGCTCCCGGGAAGGCTACGAGCAGTACTTC
TRBV12-5,14,TRBD1,TRBJ2-3,NA,CASGRGFSTDTQYF,TGTGCTAGTGGCAGGGGGTTTAGCACAGATACGCAGTATTTT
TRBV30,14,TRBD2,TRBJ2-2,NA,CAWRLAANTGELFF,TGTGCCTGGAGACTAGCGGCGAACACCGGGGAGCTGTTTTTT
TRBV5-1,15,TRBD1,TRBJ2-5,NA,CASSLMPGGRETQYF,TGCGCCAGCAGCTTGATGCCAGGGGGTCGGGAGACCCAGTACTTC
TRBV5-8,15,NA,TRBJ1-5,NA,CASRDRGAWNQPQHF,TGTGCCAGCCGGGACCGGGGGGCATGGAATCAGCCCCAGCATTTT
TRBV9,18,TRBD2,TRBJ2-2,NA,CASSQQRTSGGAIGELFF,TGTGCCAGCAGCCAGCAGCGGACTAGCGGGGGGGCTATCGGGGAGCTGTTTTTT
TRBV10-2,15,TRBD1,TRBJ2-1,NA,CASSVWGQGYNEQFF,TGCGCCAGCAGTGTATGGGGACAGGGTTACAATGAGCAGTTCTTC
TRBV5-8,16,NA,TRBJ2-1,NA,CASSSFSGHPYNEQFF,TGTGCCAGCAGCTCCTTTAGCGGTCATCCCTACAATGAGCAGTTCTTC
TRBV11-2,17,NA,TRBJ2-5,NA,CASSLGLNSRYQETQYF,TGTGCCAGCAGCTTAGGATTAAACTCTCGGTACCAAGAGACCCAGTACTTC
TRBV6-1,15,NA,TRBJ1-5,NA,CATQRGRDRNQPQHF,TGTGCCACTCAGCGGGGCCGAGATCGCAATCAGCCCCAGCATTTT
TRBV11-3,12,NA,TRBJ2-1,NA,CASSLSYNEQFF,TGTGCCAGCAGTCTCTCCTACAATGAGCAGTTCTTC
TRBV2,14,NA,TRBJ2-1,NA,CASFGDGSYNEQFF,TGTGCCAGCTTTGGGGACGGATCCTACAATGAGCAGTTCTTC
TRBV7-9,17,TRBD2,TRBJ2-5,NA,CASSFSLAGVWQETQYF,TGTGCCAGCAGCTTCTCACTAGCGGGAGTATGGCAAGAGACCCAGTACTTC
TRBV2,17,NA,TRBJ2-2,NA,CASSDGGSSWNTGELFF,TGTGCCAGCAGTGACGGCGGGTCGTCGTGGAACACCGGGGAGCTGTTTTTT